This T cell receptor (beta chain) was captured in a study of blood T cells in healthy people across ages. For the study at large: Using template switching, researchers captured about one barcoded beta molecule for each two T cells.

Those donating, healthy Caucasian individuals from Russia, were aged about 6 to 95. There were at least 6 micrograms of total RNA extracted from every sample. The CDR3 has 16 amino acids. V gave up 2 bases and J gave up 5 bases; unmatched junction bases: 9. In germline, CDR1 is LGHNA, CDR2 YNFKEQ. Study-wide results and caveats: Any changes in expanded clonotypes were possibly confounded, as donor CMV status remained unknown.

Comments on this clonotype: What it binds is unknown.

PCR was performed a second time for about 7 to 11 cycles using a sample-barcoded 5' primer and a J-beta primer mix. TCRdb redid the calling of the 5' RACE reads with MiXCR, one entry per CDR3 protein. This repertoire shows roughly 860,000 distinct CDR3 sequences, about 62% found once; its top ten account for approximately 30%. The clonotype originates from a man in his thirties or forties in good health. V is TRBV4-2 and J is TRBJ2-5; TRBD2 agrees at 9 bases. Sequencing input: blood. The chain's CDR3 is CASSQIGGGARETQYF. The CDR3 DNA reads TGTGCCAGCAGCCAAATAGGCGGGGGGGCCCGGGAGACCCAGTACTTC.